Below are 26 T cell receptor beta chains sequenced from a single sample in a study of OX40 agonist ivuxolimab in advanced cancers. Using immunoSEQ multiplex PCR, the repertoire was profiled, and TCRdb retains in-frame clones only, with some absent. The sample lists fewer than 35,000 clones, roughly 87% occurring once. Sequencing was performed on CD4+ or CD8+ T cells sorted from blood, taken in a trial of the OX40 agonist ivuxolimab. Receptors originate from an adult with an advanced solid tumor such as melanoma, head and neck, liver or kidney cancer.

The chain joins TRBV6-5 to TRBJ1-2; D is unresolved. Per germline, CDR1 MNHEY and CDR2 SVGAGI. This CDR3 has 12 amino acids. The ends were cut back, 4 bases at V and 8 bases at J, with 11 bases in the middle. The CDR3 nucleotides read TGTGCCAGCAGTTCCGCTCGGGAGGGCTACACCTTC. Amino acid sequence: CASSSAREGYTF.

This clone was seen once. This chain uses TRBV19 with TRBJ2-7, with 7 positions matching TRBD1. V was clipped by 3 bases and J by 4 bases; unmatched bases: 9. This CDR3 is built from 15 residues. Germline V gene sequence: CDR1 LNHDA, CDR2 SQIVND (reference sequence). The CDR3 reads CASSIGQGVKYEQYF. In nucleotides, the CDR3 is TGTGCCAGTAGTATCGGCCAGGGGGTGAAATACGAGCAGTACTTC.

This rearrangement joins TRBV10-2 to TRBJ1-5; no reliable D call. Germline V gives CDR1 WSHSY, CDR2 SAAADI. Trimming took 3 bases from V and 0 from J, leaving 6 bases between them. The CDR3 runs to 14 residues. CDR3 amino acids: CASSEGDSNQPQHF. The DNA of the CDR3 is TGCGCCAGCAGTGAAGGTGATAGCAATCAGCCCCAGCATTTT.

The chain has TRBV9 and TRBJ2-3; D is ambiguous. Germline loops: CDR1 SGDLS, CDR2 YYNGEE. The CDR3 has 12 residues. V lost 4 bases, J lost 2 bases, and 5 bases lay in between. CDR3 DNA sequence: TGTGCCAGCAGCCCTTACACAGATACGCAGTATTTT. As protein: CASSPYTDTQYF.

This clone is categorized as medium-sized. The V gene is TRBV2, the J gene TRBJ1-5; weak D call: TRBD1 (5 bases). Trimming removed 3 bases at V and 6 bases at J, with 12 bases between. The CDR3 extends over 14 amino acids. From germline, CDR1 is SNHLY and CDR2 FYNNEI. The CDR3 loop reads CASSDWGIGQPQHF. The CDR3, as DNA: TGTGCCAGCAGTGATTGGGGGATTGGTCAGCCCCAGCATTTT.

The chain joins TRBV19 to TRBJ2-5, with 10 bases identical to TRBD2. With V trimmed by 5 bases and J by 2 bases, 11 bases remained unmatched. The germline gives CDR1 LNHDA, CDR2 SQIVND (reference sequence). This CDR3 is 17 amino acids long. CDR3 bases: TGTGCCAGTAGTGGACAGCGGGAGGGCCCGGTACAAGAGACCCAGTACTTC. Its protein product is CASSGQREGPVQETQYF.

By its share, this clone is medium-sized. The rearrangement joins TRBV2 to TRBJ2-3, with 10 bases lining up with TRBD1. The CDR3 consists of 15 residues. The germline V gene has CDR1 SNHLY and CDR2 FYNNEI. V lost 3 bases, J lost 2 bases, and 2 bases stayed unmatched. CDR3 region: CASSETGGFTDTQYF. In nucleotides, the CDR3 is TGTGCCAGCAGTGAGACAGGGGGCTTCACAGATACGCAGTATTTT.

V is TRBV19 and J is TRBJ2-1; 9 bases map to TRBD2. CDR1 LNHDA and CDR2 SQIVND come from the germline V gene (reference sequence). The CDR3 runs 15 residues. After removal of 2 bases from V and 4 bases from J, the junction contained 3 bases not matched to a gene. The CDR3 loop is CASSISGGLYNEQFF. For the CDR3, the DNA is TGTGCCAGTAGTATAAGCGGGGGGCTGTACAATGAGCAGTTCTTC.

This clone was recorded once. The genes are TRBV11-2 and TRBJ2-5; possibly TRBD1 or TRBD2 for D (6 bases each). The CDR3 is 15 amino acids. Germline CDR1 is SGHAT and CDR2 is FQNNGV. V was pared by 1 base and J by 5 bases, with 14 bases between. CDR3 sequence: CASSLVGGSGETQYF. Written as DNA, the CDR3 is TGTGCCAGCAGCTTAGTAGGGGGGAGTGGTGAGACCCAGTACTTC.

The rearrangement uses TRBV19 and TRBJ2-5; TRBD1 agrees at 9 bases. The trim removed 5 bases at V and 5 bases at J, leaving 15 bases unmatched. This CDR3 comprises 17 residues. Germline V gene lookup returns CDR1 LNHDA and CDR2 SQIVND (reference sequence). The CDR3 loop reads CASSAETGTGLLETQYF. The CDR3 DNA sequence: TGTGCCAGTAGTGCCGAAACCGGGACAGGGCTCCTCGAGACCCAGTACTTC.

In DNA, the CDR3 is TGTGCCAGCAGTGACTACGAGCAGTACTTC. Its translation is CASSDYEQYF. The genes are TRBV2 and TRBJ2-7; D call uncertain. The CDR3 covers 10 residues. V was clipped by 3 bases and J by 3 bases, with 0 bases between them. Looked up from germline, CDR1 is SNHLY and CDR2 is FYNNEI. Supplemented by reference TRBV2 and TRBJ2-7, the full variable domain reads EPEVTQTPSHQVTQMGQEVILRCVPISNHLYFYWYRQILGQKVEFLVSFYNNEISEKSEIFDDQFSVERPDGSNFTLKIRSTKLEDSAMYFCASSDYEQYFGPGTRLTVT.

The chain carries TRBV7-7 and TRBJ2-3, with TRBD2 identical over 10 bases. V was pared by 4 bases and J by 2 bases, with 3 bases of the junction left unmatched. Germline assignment: CDR1 SSHAT and CDR2 FNYEAQ (reference sequence). This CDR3 comprises 15 residues. In DNA, the CDR3 is TGTGCCAGCAGCTGGACTAGCGGACCCACAGATACGCAGTATTTT. It specifies CASSWTSGPTDTQYF. Drawing the rest from reference TRBV7-7 and TRBJ2-3, the complete variable domain is GAGVSQSPRYKVTKRGQDVTLRCDPISSHATLYWYQQALGQGPEFLTYFNYEAQPDKSGLPSDRFSAERPEGSISTLTIQRTEQRDSAMYRCASSWTSGPTDTQYFGPGTRLTVL.

The chain joins TRBV6-5 to TRBJ1-1, with a tentative D call TRBD1 (6 bases). CDR3 length equals 14 residues. CDR1 is MNHEY, CDR2 SVGAGI, per germline. V was shortened by 2 bases and J by 10 bases, with 17 bases between the two germline ends. CDR3 sequence reads: CASSYEQGPVGAFF. The CDR3 bases are TGTGCCAGCAGTTACGAGCAGGGGCCCGTGGGAGCTTTCTTT.

This chain links TRBV30 with TRBJ2-1; 7 bases map to TRBD2. The junction had 1 base not matched to a gene; V was cut back by 2 bases and J by 0 bases. This CDR3 is 14 amino acids long. CDR1 and CDR2 from the germline V gene are GTSNPN and SVGIG (reference sequence). The CDR3 nucleotides are TGTGCCTGGAGTTTAGCGGGCTCCTACAATGAGCAGTTCTTC. Translation: CAWSLAGSYNEQFF.

The chain carries TRBV9 and TRBJ2-1; D unresolved. The CDR3 has 13 residues. The germline V gene encodes CDR1 SGDLS and CDR2 YYNGEE. V was clipped by 4 bases and J by 4 bases, with 9 bases between them. The CDR3 reads CASSLHGYNEQFF. As DNA, the CDR3 is TGTGCCAGCAGCCTGCACGGGTACAATGAGCAGTTCTTC.

The J gene is TRBJ1-5, the V gene TRBV27; tentative D call: TRBD1 (5 bases). Germline V gene sequence: CDR1 MNHEY, CDR2 SMNVEV (reference sequence). The CDR3 sequence is 15 residues long. Trimming removed 5 bases from V and 1 base from J, with 12 bases in between. The CDR3 loop reads CASSPRGASNQPQHF. CDR3 in DNA: TGTGCCAGCAGTCCCCGAGGGGCGAGCAATCAGCCCCAGCATTTT.

The chain couples TRBV19 to TRBJ2-1; D possibly corresponds to TRBD2 (6 bases). V dropped 4 bases and J dropped 0 bases, with 16 bases sitting between them. Germline lookup yields CDR1 LNHDA and CDR2 SQIVND (reference sequence). The length of the CDR3 is 17 residues. The CDR3, as DNA: TGTGCCAGTAGTAACCTACCTAGCGCGAGCTCCTACAATGAGCAGTTCTTC. It encodes CASSNLPSASSYNEQFF.

The rearrangement joins TRBV4-1 to TRBJ2-4, with a possible D match to TRBD1 (5 bases). CDR1 and CDR2 (germline): MGHRA, YSYEKL. CDR3 length equals 16 residues. The V gene lost 0 bases and the J gene lost 2 bases, with 11 bases spanning the gap. CDR3: CASSQDGHNPKNIQYF. The CDR3 nucleotides are TGCGCCAGCAGCCAAGATGGACACAACCCCAAAAACATTCAGTACTTC.

The chain recombines TRBV25-1 with TRBJ2-2, with TRBD2 matching over 14 bases. V lost 11 bases, J lost 5 bases, and 4 bases stayed unmatched. The germline V gene encodes CDR1 MGHDK and CDR2 SYGVNS. CDR3 size: 14 residues. The CDR3 coding sequence is TGTGCCCCGGGACTAGCGGGAGCGACCGGGGAGCTGTTTTTT. Protein sequence: CAPGLAGATGELFF.

This clone appeared a single time. V usage is TRBV2 and J usage is TRBJ2-5, with 13 positions matching TRBD2. Germline CDR1 and CDR2: SNHLY and FYNNEI. The V and J ends lost 6 bases and 2 bases, in that order; junction bases with no gene match: 15. This CDR3 spans 19 amino acids. In DNA form, the CDR3 reads TGTGCCAGCAGCACCGGGACTAGCGGGGAAGGGCGACGGCAAGAGACCCAGTACTTC. Encoded protein: CASSTGTSGEGRRQETQYF. The complete variable domain, with remaining parts taken from reference TRBV2 and TRBJ2-5, reads EPEVTQTPSHQVTQMGQEVILRCVPISNHLYFYWYRQILGQKVEFLVSFYNNEISEKSEIFDDQFSVERPDGSNFTLKIRSTKLEDSAMYFCASSTGTSGEGRRQETQYFGPGTRLLVL.

The V gene is TRBV19, the J gene TRBJ2-7; TRBD2 matches 14 bases. CDR3 length: 15 residues. The V segment lost 6 bases and the J segment 5 bases; nucleotides outside the gene matches: 6. Germline assignment: CDR1 LNHDA and CDR2 SQIVND (reference sequence). CDR3 sequence (DNA): TGTGCCAGTAGCCGACTAGCGGGAGGGTACGACGAGCAGTACTTC. It specifies CASSRLAGGYDEQYF. Full variable domain (missing parts from reference TRBV19 and TRBJ2-7): DGGITQSPKYLFRKEGQNVTLSCEQNLNHDAMYWYRQDPGQGLRLIYYSQIVNDFQKGDIAEGYSVSREKKESFPLTVTSAQKNPTAFYLCASSRLAGGYDEQYFGPGTRLTVT.

The V and J genes are TRBV27 and TRBJ1-2; no clear D gene. V was trimmed by 6 bases and J by 5 bases, leaving 10 bases between them. Germline V gives CDR1 MNHEY, CDR2 SMNVEV (reference sequence). CDR3 length: 12 amino acids. The CDR3 DNA reads as TGTGCCAGCAGAACCGGCAATTATGGCTACACCTTC. Amino acids: CASRTGNYGYTF.

This chain joins TRBV27 and TRBJ1-2; D gene uncertain. Germline CDR1 MNHEY, CDR2 SMNVEV (reference sequence). Trimming pared 0 bases from V and 0 bases from J, leaving 8 bases between. The CDR3 consists of 15 residues. This CDR3 is CASSLSGFTNYGYTF. DNA of the CDR3: TGTGCCAGCAGTTTATCGGGCTTCACTAACTATGGCTACACCTTC.

The V and J genes are TRBV4-1 and TRBJ2-1; possible D gene TRBD2, 5 bases. The ends were cut back, 3 bases at V and 8 bases at J, with 17 bases in the middle. Germline values: CDR1 MGHRA, CDR2 YSYEKL. This CDR3 contains 15 residues. The CDR3 reads CASSQEGGPLDEQFF. The CDR3 DNA follows: TGCGCCAGCAGCCAGGAAGGAGGCCCCTTGGATGAGCAGTTCTTC.

The chain combines TRBV11-3 with TRBJ2-4, with D hard to call. Trimming removed 0 bases from V and 0 bases from J, with 6 bases in between. The germline V gene has CDR1 SGHNT and CDR2 YENEEA. The CDR3 is 15 residues long. The DNA for the CDR3 is TGTGCCAGCAGCTTAGATTTAGAAGCCAAAAACATTCAGTACTTC. This gives the protein CASSLDLEAKNIQYF.

This rearrangement joins TRBV28 to TRBJ2-7, with D perhaps assigned TRBD1 or TRBD2 (5 bases each). Between the trimmed V and J ends, which lost 5 bases and 2 bases, there was a span of 19 bases. This CDR3 region has 16 residues. Germline values: CDR1 MDHEN, CDR2 SYDVKM. The CDR3 DNA follows: TGTGCCAGCAGTATCCCACAGGAAGTGGGAGCCTACGAGCAGTACTTC. The encoded protein is CASSIPQEVGAYEQYF.